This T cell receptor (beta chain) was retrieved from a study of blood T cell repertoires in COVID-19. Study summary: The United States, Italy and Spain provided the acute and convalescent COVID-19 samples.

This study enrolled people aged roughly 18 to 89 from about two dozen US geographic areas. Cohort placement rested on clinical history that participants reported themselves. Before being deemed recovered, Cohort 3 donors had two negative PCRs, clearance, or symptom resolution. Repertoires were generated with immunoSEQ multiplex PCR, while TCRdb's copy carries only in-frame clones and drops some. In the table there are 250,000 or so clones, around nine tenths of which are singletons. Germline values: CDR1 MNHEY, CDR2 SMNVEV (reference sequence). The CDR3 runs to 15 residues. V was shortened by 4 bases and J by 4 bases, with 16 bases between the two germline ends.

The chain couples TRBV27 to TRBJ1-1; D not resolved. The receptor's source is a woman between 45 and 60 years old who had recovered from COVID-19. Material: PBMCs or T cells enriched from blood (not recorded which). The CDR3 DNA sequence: TGTGCCAGCAGTTCAACCCCTACGGTCGGCACTGAAGCTTTCTTT. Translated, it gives CASSSTPTVGTEAFF.